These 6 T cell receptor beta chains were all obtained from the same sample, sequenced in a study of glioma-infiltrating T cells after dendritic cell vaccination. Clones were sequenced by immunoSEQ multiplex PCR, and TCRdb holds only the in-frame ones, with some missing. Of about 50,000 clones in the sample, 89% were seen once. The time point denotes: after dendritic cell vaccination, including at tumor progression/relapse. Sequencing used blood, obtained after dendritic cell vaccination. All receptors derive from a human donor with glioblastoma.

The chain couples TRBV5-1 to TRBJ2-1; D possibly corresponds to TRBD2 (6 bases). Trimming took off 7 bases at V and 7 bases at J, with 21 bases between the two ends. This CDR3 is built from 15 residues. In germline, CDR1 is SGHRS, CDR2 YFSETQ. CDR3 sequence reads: CASEASAGDRNEQFF. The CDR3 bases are TGCGCCAGCGAGGCGTCAGCGGGTGATAGAAATGAGCAGTTCTTC.

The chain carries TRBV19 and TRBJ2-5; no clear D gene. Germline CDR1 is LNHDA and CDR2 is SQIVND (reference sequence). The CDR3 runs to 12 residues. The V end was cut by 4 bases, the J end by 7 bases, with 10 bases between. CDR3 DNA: TGTGCCAGTAGTACCGGATCAGGGACCCAGTACTTC. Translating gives CASSTGSGTQYF.

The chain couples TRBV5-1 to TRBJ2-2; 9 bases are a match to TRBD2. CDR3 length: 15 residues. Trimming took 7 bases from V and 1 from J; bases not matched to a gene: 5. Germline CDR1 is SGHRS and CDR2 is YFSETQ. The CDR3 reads CASAGTSRNTGELFF. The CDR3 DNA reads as TGCGCCAGCGCCGGGACTAGCAGGAACACCGGGGAGCTGTTTTTT.

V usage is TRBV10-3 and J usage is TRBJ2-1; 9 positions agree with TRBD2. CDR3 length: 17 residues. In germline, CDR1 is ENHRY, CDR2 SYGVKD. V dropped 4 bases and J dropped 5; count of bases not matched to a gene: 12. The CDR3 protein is CAISGLAGVPNNNEQFF. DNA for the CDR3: TGTGCCATCAGTGGGTTAGCGGGAGTTCCCAATAACAATGAGCAGTTCTTC.

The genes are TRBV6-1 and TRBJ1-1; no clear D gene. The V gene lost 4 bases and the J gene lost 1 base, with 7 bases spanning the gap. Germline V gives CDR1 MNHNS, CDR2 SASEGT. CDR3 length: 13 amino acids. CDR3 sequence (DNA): TGTGCCAGCAGTGCGACTGAGAACACTGAAGCTTTCTTT. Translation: CASSATENTEAFF.

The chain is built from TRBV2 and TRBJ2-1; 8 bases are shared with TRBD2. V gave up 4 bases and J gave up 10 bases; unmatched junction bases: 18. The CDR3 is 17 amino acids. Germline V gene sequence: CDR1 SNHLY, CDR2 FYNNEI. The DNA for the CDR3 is TGTGCCAGCAGTGCAGGGGAGGCTAGCGGGTTGATTTGGGAGCAGTTCTTC. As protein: CASSAGEASGLIWEQFF.